These T cell receptor beta chains were read from a single sample in a study of cytomegalovirus exposure and HLA in healthy donors. Generated by immunoSEQ multiplex PCR, the TCRdb table keeps only in-frame clones and is missing some. Its clone listing holds about 49,000 clones. Sequenced input: PBMCs. Every receptor here comes from a man aged 18 to 30 in good health and CMV-seropositive. Each CDR3 is given without its conserved first and last residue.

v_gene	j_gene	CDR3aa
TRBV7-8	TRBJ2-3	ASSFRDSRTDTQY
TRBV4-1	TRBJ1-4	ASSQEMGQGYEKLF
TRBV28	TRBJ1-2	ASSTVGGATNYGYT
TRBV27	-	ASSLSYREKYEQY
TRBV20-1	TRBJ2-7	SAANYEQY
TRBV9	TRBJ2-7	ASSQPGQGNEQY
TRBV27	TRBJ2-3	ASSSGTSGVASTDTQY
TRBV9	TRBJ2-5	ASSSPYQETQY
TRBV19	TRBJ1-2	ASSIARRGFNGYT
TRBV11-3	TRBJ2-1	ASSKRTSGNEQF
TRBV6-5	TRBJ1-2	ASSIDTGLGGYT
TRBV15	TRBJ1-1	ATSREITGANTEAF
TRBV7-9	TRBJ1-3	ASSSTGFSGNTIY
TRBV30	TRBJ1-5	AWSAGGEQPQH
TRBV6-4	TRBJ2-3	ASSDASGNTDTQY
TRBV27	TRBJ1-3	ASSVIGGSGNTIY
TRBV10-3	TRBJ2-1	AISDSGRVGNEQF
TRBV10-3	TRBJ1-1	AISESGGGNTEAF
TRBV15	TRBJ2-7	ATSRGGGTGYEQY
TRBV27	TRBJ2-1	ASSLQAGRLYNEQF
TRBV4-1	TRBJ2-5	ASSHSSRRETQY
TRBV5-8	TRBJ1-1	ASRPGTEGTEAF
TRBV30	TRBJ2-7	AWSPLSGRAGEQY
TRBV11-3	TRBJ2-5	ASSFGTTQETQY
TRBV4-1	TRBJ1-4	ASSLSNRLF
TRBV9	TRBJ1-4	ASSPRGGGEKLF
TRBV15	TRBJ2-7	ATSRGYRDTEYEQY
TRBV6-6	TRBJ1-5	ASSYSDRAGQPQH